This TCR beta chain was documented in a study of T-cell memory formation after mild COVID-19. TCRdb re-analysed the 5' RACE reads in MiXCR, keeping a single row per CDR3 protein. The data contain roughly 550,000 distinct CDR3 sequences, roughly 20% of them singletons. Notes on the study in general: Contracting clones, day 15 to 85, had balanced CD4/CD8, and later expanders favored CD4+. Some clones that responded were present in memory (sampled pre-infection), which suggests cross-reactive memory joined.

Turning to this clonotype: What it recognizes is unknown.

After removal of 6 bases from V and 4 bases from J, the junction contained 10 bases not matched to a gene. This CDR3 comprises 14 residues. The germline gives CDR1 DFQATT, CDR2 SNEGSKA (reference sequence). The chain links TRBV20-1 to TRBJ2-5; 8 positions match TRBD1. Source material: PBMCs or a T cell subset sorted from them (not recorded which). The clonotype originates from an adult woman who had mild COVID-19 (a few samples of this study predate the infection). Cell type and time point are not known. The CDR3: CSARPDRGRETQYF. Here the CDR3 DNA reads TGCAGTGCCCGCCCCGACAGGGGAAGAGAGACCCAGTACTTC.